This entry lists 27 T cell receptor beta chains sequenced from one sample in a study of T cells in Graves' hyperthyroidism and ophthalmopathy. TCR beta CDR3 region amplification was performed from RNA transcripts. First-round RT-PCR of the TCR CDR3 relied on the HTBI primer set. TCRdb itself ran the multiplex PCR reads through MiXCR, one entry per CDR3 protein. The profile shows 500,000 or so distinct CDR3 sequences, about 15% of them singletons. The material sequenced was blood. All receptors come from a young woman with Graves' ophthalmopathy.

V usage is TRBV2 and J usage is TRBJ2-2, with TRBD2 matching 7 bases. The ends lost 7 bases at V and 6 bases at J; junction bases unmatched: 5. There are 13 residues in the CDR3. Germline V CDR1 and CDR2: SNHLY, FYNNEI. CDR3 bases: TGTGCCAGCACTATGGGGAGGGCCGGGGAGCTGTTTTTT. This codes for CASTMGRAGELFF.

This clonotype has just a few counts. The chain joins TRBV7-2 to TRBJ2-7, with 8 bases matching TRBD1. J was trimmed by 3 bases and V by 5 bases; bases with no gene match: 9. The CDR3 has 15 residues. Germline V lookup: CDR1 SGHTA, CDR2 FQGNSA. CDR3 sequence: CASSRDRMEDYEQYF. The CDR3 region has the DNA TGTGCCAGCAGCCGGGACAGGATGGAAGACTACGAGCAGTACTTC. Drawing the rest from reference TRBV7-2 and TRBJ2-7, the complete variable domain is GAGVSQSPSNKVTEKGKDVELRCDPISGHTALYWYRQSLGQGLEFLIYFQGNSAPDKSGLPSDRFSAERTGGSVSTLTIQRTQQEDSAVYLCASSRDRMEDYEQYFGPGTRLTVT.

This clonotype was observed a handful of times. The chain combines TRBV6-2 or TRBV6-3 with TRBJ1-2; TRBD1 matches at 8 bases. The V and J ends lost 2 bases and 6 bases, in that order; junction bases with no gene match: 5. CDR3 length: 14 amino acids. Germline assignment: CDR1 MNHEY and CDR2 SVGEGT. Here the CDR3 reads CASSYGAGGDGYTF. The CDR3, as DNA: TGTGCCAGCAGTTACGGGGCAGGGGGCGATGGCTACACCTTC.

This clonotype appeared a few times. The CDR3 spells CASSPGTANNSPLHF. DNA of the CDR3: TGTGCCAGCTCACCAGGGACAGCTAATAATTCACCCCTCCACTTT. The rearrangement uses TRBV18 and TRBJ1-6, with 7 positions matching TRBD1. Germline values: CDR1 KGHSH, CDR2 LQKENI. CDR3 length equals 15 residues. The ends lost 2 bases at V and 5 bases at J; junction bases unmatched: 3. The variable domain in full, completed from reference TRBV18 and TRBJ1-6, reads NAGVMQNPRHLVRRRGQEARLRCSPMKGHSHVYWYRQLPEEGLKFMVYLQKENIIDESGMPKERFSAEFPKEGPSILRIQQVVRGDSAAYFCASSPGTANNSPLHFGNGTRLTVT.

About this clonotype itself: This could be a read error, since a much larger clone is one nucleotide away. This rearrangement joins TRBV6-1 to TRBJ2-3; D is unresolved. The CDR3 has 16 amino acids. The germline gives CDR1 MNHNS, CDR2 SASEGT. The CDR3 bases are TGTGTCAGCAGTGAATTGGGCAGGACCAGCACAGATACGCAGTATTTT. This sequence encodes CVSSELGRTSTDTQYF.

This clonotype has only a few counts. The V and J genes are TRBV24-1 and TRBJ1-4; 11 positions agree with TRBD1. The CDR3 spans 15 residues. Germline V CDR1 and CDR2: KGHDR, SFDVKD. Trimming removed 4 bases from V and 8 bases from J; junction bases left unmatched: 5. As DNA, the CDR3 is TGTGCCACCAGTGACTCGGGACAGGGGGGAGAAAAACTGTTTTTT. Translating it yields CATSDSGQGGEKLFF.

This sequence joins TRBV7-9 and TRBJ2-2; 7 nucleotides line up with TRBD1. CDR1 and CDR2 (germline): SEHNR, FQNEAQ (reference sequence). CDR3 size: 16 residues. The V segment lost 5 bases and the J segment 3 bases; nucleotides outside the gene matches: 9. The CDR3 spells CASSGQWDSYTGELFF. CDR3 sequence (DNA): TGTGCCAGCAGCGGACAATGGGACAGCTACACCGGGGAGCTGTTTTTT.

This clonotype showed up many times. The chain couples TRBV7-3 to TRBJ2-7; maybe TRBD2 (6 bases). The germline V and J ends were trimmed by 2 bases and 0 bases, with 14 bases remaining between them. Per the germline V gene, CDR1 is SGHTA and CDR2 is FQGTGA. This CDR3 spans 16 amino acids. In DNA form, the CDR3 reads TGTGCCAGCAGCTTATCCCCCACCGGGAGCTCCTACGAGCAGTACTTC. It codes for CASSLSPTGSSYEQYF.

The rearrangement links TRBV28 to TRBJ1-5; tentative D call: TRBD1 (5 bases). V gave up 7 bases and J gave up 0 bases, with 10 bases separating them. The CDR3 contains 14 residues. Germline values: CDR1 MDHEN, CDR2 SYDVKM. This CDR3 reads CASTLGDSNQPQHF. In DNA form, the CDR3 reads TGTGCCAGCACCCTAGGGGATAGCAATCAGCCCCAGCATTTT.

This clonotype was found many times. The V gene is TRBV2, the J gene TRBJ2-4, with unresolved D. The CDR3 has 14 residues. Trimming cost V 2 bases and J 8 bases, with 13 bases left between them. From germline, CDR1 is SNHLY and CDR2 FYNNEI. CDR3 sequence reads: CASSELPSMYIQYF. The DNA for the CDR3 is TGTGCCAGCAGTGAACTCCCCTCGATGTACATTCAGTACTTC.

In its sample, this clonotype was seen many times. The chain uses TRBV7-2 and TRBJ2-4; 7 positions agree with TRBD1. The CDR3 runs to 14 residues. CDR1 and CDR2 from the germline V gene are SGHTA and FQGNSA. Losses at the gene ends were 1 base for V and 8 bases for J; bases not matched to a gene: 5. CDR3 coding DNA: TGTGCCAGCAGCTTAGACAGGGGCGAGGACATTCAGTACTTC. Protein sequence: CASSLDRGEDIQYF.

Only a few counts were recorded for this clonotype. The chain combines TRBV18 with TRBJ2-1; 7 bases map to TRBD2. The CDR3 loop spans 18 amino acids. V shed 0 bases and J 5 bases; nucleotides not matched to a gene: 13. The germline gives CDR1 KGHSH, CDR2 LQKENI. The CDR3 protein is CASSPPDRASGDHNEQFF. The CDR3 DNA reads TGTGCCAGCTCACCACCGGATCGGGCTAGCGGAGATCACAATGAGCAGTTCTTC.

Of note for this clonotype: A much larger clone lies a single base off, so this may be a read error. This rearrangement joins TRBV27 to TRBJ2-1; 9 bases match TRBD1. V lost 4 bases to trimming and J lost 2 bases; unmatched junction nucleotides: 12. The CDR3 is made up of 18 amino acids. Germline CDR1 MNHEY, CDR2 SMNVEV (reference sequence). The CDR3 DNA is TGTGCCAGCAGTTCATACGGACAGGGGTGGGAGCCCTACAATGAGCAGTTCTTC. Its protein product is CASSSYGQGWEPYNEQFF.

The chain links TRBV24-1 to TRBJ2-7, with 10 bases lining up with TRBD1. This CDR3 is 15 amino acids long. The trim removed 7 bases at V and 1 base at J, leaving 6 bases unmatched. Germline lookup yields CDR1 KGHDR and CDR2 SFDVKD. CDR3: CATSGGQGQSYEQYF. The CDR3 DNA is TGTGCCACCAGCGGGGGACAGGGGCAATCCTACGAGCAGTACTTC.

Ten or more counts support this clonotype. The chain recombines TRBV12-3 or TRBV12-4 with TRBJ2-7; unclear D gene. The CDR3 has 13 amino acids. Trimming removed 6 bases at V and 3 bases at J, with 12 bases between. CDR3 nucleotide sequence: TGTGCCAGCAGCTGGCTCCCTTACTACGAGCAGTACTTC. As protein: CASSWLPYYEQYF.

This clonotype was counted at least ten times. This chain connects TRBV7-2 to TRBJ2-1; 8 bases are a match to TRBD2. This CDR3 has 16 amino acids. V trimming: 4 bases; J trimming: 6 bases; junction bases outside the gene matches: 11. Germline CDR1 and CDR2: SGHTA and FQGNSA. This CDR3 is CASSWKSGRGGNEQFF. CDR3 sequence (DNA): TGTGCCAGCAGCTGGAAAAGCGGGAGAGGAGGCAATGAGCAGTTCTTC.

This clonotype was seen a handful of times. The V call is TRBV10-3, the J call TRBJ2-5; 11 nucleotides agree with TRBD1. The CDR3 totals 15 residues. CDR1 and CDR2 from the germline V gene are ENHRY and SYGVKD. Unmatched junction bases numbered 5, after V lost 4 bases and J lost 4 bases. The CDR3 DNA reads TGTGCCATCAGTGGAACCGGGACAGGGGGAGAGACCCAGTACTTC. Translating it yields CAISGTGTGGETQYF.

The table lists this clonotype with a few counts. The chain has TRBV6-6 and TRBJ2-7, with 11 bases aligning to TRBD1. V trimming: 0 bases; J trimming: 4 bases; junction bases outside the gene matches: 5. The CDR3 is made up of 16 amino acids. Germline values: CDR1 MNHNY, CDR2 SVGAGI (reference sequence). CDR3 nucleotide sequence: TGTGCCAGCAGTTACTCTGGGACAGGGGGAGGGTACGAGCAGTACTTC. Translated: CASSYSGTGGGYEQYF.

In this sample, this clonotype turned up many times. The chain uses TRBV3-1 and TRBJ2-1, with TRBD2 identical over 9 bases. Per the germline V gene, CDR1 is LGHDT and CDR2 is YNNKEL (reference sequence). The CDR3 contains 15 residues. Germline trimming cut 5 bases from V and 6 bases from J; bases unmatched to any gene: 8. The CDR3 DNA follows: TGTGCCAGCAGCATCCCTAGCGGGACCGCCAATGAGCAGTTCTTC. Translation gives CASSIPSGTANEQFF.

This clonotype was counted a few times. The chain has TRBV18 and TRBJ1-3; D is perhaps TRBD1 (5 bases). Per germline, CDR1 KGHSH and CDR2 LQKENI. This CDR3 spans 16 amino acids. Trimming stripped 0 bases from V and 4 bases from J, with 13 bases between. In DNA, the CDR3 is TGTGCCAGCTCACCACCGGGACGGGGGGAAGGAAACACCATATATTTT. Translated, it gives CASSPPGRGEGNTIYF.

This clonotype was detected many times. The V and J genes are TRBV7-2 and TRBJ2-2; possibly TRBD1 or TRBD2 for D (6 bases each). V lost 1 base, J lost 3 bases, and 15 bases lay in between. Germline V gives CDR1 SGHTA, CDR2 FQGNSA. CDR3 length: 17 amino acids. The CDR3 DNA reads TGTGCCAGCAGCTTAGTGGGGGGCGGGATCTACACCGGGGAGCTGTTTTTT. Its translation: CASSLVGGGIYTGELFF.

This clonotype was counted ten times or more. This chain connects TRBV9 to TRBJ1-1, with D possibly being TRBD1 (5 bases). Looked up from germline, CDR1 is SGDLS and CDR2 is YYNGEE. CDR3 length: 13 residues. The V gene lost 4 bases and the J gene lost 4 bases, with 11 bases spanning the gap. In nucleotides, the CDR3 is TGTGCCAGCAGCCGGGGGGACGGCACTGAAGCTTTCTTT. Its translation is CASSRGDGTEAFF.

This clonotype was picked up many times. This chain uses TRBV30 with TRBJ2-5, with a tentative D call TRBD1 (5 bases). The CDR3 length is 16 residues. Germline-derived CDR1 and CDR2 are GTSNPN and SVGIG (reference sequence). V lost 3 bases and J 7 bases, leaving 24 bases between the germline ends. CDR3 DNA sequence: TGTGCCTGGAGCCTATATGGGGCCTTAACGGTGGGGACCCAGTACTTC. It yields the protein CAWSLYGALTVGTQYF.

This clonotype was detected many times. The CDR3, as DNA: TGTGCCAGCAGCCACGGGACGCGAACAACTCAGCCCCAGCATTTT. It is translated as CASSHGTRTTQPQHF. The chain joins TRBV3-1 to TRBJ1-5; a possible D gene is TRBD1 (5 bases). The CDR3 sequence is 15 residues long. In germline, CDR1 is LGHDT, CDR2 YNNKEL (reference sequence). V shed 3 bases and J shed 6 bases, with 15 bases lying between them. Full variable domain (missing parts from reference TRBV3-1 and TRBJ1-5): DTAVSQTPKYLVTQMGNDKSIKCEQNLGHDTMYWYKQDSKKFLKIMFSYNNKELIINETVPNRFSPKSPDKAHLNLHINSLELGDSAVYFCASSHGTRTTQPQHFGDGTRLSIL.

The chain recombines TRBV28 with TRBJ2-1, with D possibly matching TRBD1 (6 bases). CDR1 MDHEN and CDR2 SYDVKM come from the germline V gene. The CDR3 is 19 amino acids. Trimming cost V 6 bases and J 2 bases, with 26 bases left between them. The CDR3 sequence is CASSPTPGQGKGAYNEQFF. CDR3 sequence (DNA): TGTGCCAGCAGCCCCACTCCGGGACAAGGGAAGGGCGCCTACAATGAGCAGTTCTTC.

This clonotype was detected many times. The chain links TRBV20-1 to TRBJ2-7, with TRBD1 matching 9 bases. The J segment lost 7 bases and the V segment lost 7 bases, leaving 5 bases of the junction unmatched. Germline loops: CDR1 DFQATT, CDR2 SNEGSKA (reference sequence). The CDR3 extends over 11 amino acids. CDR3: CSEGTGREQYF. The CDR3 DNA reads TGCAGTGAAGGGACAGGGAGGGAGCAGTACTTC.

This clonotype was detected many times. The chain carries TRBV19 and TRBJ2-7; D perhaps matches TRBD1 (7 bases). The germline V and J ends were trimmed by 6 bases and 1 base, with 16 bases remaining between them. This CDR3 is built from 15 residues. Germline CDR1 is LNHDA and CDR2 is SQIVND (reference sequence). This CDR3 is CASSELQGGSYEQYF. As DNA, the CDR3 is TGTGCCAGTAGCGAATTGCAGGGGGGATCCTACGAGCAGTACTTC.